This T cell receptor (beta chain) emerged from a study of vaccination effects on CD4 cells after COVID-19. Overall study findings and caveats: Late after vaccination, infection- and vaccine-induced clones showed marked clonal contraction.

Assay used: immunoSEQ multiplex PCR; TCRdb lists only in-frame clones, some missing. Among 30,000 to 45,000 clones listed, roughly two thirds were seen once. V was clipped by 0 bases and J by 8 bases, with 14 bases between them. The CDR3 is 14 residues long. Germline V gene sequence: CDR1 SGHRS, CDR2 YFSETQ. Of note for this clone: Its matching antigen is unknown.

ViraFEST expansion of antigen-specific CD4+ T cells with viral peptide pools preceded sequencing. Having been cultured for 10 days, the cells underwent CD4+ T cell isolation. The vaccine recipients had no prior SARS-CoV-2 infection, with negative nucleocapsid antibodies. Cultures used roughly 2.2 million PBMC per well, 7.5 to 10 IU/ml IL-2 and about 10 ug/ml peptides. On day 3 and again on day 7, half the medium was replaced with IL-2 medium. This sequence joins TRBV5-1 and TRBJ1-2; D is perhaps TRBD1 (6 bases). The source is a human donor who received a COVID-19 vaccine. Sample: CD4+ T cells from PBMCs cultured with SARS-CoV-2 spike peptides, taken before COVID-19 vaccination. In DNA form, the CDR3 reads TGCGCCAGCAGCTTGGGGGACTTCCAGGGGGGCTACACCTTC. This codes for CASSLGDFQGGYTF.